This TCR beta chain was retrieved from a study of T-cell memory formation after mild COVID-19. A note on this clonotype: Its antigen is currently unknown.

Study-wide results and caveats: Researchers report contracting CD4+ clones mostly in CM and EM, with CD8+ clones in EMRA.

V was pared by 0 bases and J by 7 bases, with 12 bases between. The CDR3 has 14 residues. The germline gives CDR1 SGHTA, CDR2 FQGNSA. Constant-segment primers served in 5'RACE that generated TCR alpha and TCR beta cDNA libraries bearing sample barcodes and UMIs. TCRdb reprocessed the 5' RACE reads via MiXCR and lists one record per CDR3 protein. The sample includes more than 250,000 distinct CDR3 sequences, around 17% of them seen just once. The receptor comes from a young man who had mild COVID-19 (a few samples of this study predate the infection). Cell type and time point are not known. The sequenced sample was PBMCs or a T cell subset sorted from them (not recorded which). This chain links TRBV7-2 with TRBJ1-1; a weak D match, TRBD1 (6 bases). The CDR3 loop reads CASSLAGAESEAFF. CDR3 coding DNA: TGTGCCAGCAGCTTAGCGGGGGCAGAGAGTGAAGCTTTCTTT.